This TCR beta chain was captured in a study of blood T cell repertoires in COVID-19. Study-wide context: Some COVID-19 samples were acute and others convalescent; all came from the United States, Italy and Spain. T cells, B-cell-depleted T cells, or PBMCs supplied cDNA or gDNA.

Original methodology: From reference gene primer amplification, estimates of nucleated cell counts were derived. Data came from immunoSEQ multiplex PCR; TCRdb stores just in-frame clones and leaves some out. V and J calls and clone size are copied from that table; D and trimming were computed from the DNA. The table shows just over 650,000 clones, with 85% to 90% occurring only once. V dropped 5 bases and J dropped 1; count of bases not matched to a gene: 15. From germline, CDR1 is PRHDT and CDR2 FYEKMQ (reference sequence). The CDR3 length is 19 residues. The TCR was taken from a woman aged 18-29 years with acute or convalescent COVID-19. The specimen was peripheral blood. The chain couples TRBV13 to TRBJ2-5; 11 nucleotides line up with TRBD2. The CDR3 sequence: CASSPGDSGGASSQETQYF. In DNA, the CDR3 is TGTGCCAGCAGCCCTGGGGATAGCGGGGGGGCCTCCTCCCAAGAGACCCAGTACTTC. The whole variable domain, remainder taken from reference TRBV13 and TRBJ2-5, is AAGVIQSPRHLIKEKRETATLKCYPIPRHDTVYWYQQGPGQDPQFLISFYEKMQSDKGSIPDRFSAQQFSDYHSELNMSSLELGDSALYFCASSPGDSGGASSQETQYFGPGTRLLVL.